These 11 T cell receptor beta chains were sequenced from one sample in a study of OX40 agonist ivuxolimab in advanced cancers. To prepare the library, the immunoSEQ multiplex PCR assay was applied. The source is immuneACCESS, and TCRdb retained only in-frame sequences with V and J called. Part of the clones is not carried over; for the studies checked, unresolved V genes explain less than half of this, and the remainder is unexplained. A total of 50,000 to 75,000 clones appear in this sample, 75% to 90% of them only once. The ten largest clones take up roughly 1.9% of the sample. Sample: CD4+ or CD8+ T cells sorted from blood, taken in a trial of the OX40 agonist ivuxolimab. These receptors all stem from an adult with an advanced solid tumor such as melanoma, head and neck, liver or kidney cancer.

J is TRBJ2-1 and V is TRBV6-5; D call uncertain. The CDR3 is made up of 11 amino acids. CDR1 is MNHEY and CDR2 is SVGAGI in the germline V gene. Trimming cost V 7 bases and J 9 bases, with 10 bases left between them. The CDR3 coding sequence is TGTGCCAGCACCCGCGGCCGTGAGCAGTTCTTC. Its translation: CASTRGREQFF.

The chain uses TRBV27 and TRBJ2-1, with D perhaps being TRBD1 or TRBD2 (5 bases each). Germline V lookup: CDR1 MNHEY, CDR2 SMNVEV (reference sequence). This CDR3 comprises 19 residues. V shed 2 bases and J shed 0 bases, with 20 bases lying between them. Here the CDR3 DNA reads TGTGCCAGCAGTTTAGCAAGGGACGGGCGTTCTTCCTCCTACAATGAGCAGTTCTTC. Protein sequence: CASSLARDGRSSSYNEQFF.

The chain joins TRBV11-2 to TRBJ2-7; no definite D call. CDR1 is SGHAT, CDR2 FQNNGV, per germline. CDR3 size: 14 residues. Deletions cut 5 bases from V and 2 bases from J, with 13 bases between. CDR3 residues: CASSPLRSTYEQYF. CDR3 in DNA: TGTGCCAGCAGCCCCTTGAGGAGTACCTACGAGCAGTACTTC.

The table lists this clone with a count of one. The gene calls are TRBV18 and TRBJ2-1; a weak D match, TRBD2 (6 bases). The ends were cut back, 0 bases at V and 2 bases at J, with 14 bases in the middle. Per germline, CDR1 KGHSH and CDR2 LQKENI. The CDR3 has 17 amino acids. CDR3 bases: TGTGCCAGCTCACCACCAGCCGGGGGTGTCCCCTACAATGAGCAGTTCTTC. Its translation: CASSPPAGGVPYNEQFF.

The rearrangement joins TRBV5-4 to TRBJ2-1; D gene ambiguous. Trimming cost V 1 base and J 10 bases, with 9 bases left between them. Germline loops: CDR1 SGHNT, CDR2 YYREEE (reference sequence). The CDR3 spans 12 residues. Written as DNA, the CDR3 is TGTGCCAGCAGCTTGACACAGCGCGAGCAGTTCTTC. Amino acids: CASSLTQREQFF.

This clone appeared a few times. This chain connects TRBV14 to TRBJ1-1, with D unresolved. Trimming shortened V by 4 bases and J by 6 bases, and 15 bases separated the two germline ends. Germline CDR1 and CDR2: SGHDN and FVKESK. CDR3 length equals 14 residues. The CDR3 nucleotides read TGTGCCAGCAGCCGAGGGCAGACTACCGCTGAAGCTTTCTTT. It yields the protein CASSRGQTTAEAFF.

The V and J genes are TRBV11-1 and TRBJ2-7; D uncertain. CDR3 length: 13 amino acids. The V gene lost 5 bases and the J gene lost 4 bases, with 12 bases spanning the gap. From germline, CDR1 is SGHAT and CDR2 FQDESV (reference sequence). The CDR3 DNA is TGTGCCAGCAGCCCTCTTAATGGGTACGAGCAGTACTTC. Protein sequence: CASSPLNGYEQYF.

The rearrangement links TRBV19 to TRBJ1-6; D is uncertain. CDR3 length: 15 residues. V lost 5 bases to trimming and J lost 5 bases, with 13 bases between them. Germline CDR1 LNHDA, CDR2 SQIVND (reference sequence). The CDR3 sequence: CASSLQTANNSPLHF. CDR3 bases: TGTGCCAGTAGTCTCCAAACAGCTAATAATTCACCCCTCCACTTT.

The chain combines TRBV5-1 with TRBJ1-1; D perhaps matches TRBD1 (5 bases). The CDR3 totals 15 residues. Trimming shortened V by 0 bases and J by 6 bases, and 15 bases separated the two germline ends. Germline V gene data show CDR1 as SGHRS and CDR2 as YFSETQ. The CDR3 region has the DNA TGCGCCAGCAGCTTGGGGGGACCGCTGTTCGCTGAAGCTTTCTTT. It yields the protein CASSLGGPLFAEAFF.

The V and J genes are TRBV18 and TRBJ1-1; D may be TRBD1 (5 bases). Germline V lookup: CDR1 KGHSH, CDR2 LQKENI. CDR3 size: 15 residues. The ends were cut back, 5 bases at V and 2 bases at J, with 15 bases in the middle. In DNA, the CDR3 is TGTGCCAGCTCAATAACAGAGGGGCCAAACACTGAAGCTTTCTTT. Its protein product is CASSITEGPNTEAFF.

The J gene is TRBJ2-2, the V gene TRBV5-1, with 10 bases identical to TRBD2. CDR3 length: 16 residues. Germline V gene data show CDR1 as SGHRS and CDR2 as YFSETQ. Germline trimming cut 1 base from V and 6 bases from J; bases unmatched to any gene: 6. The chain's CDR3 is CASSLRLAGDPGELFF. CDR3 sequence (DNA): TGCGCCAGCAGCTTGAGGCTAGCGGGAGATCCCGGGGAGCTGTTTTTT.